Below are 29 T cell receptor beta chains sequenced from a single sample in a study of blood T cell repertoires in COVID-19. The assay was immunoSEQ multiplex PCR, and TCRdb's table has in-frame clones only and misses some. The sample shows about 270,000 clones, around four fifths of them seen only once. Material: peripheral blood. The source is a woman aged 50 to 60 with active or convalescent COVID-19.

The gene calls are TRBV3-1 (or the pseudogene TRBV3-2) and TRBJ1-2; TRBD1 matches at 8 bases. The CDR3 length is 15 residues. Germline V lookup: CDR1 LGHDT, CDR2 YNNKEL (reference sequence). J gave up 7 bases and V 1 base, and 8 bases lay outside the gene matches. Written as DNA, the CDR3 is TGTGCCAGCAGCCAAGGGGCAGGGGGCTTAGGTGGCTACACCTTC. It is translated as CASSQGAGGLGGYTF.

This chain joins TRBV27 and TRBJ2-1; D may be TRBD1 (6 bases). The germline V gene encodes CDR1 MNHEY and CDR2 SMNVEV (reference sequence). V lost 4 bases and J 5 bases, leaving 12 bases between the germline ends. CDR3 length: 14 residues. For the CDR3, the DNA is TGTGCCAGCAGTTATAGGGGGATCCACAATGAGCAGTTCTTC. Encoded protein: CASSYRGIHNEQFF.

This sequence joins TRBV18 and TRBJ1-4; weak D call: TRBD1 (6 bases). V lost 3 bases, J lost 3 bases, and 11 bases lay in between. Germline V gives CDR1 KGHSH, CDR2 LQKENI. CDR3 size: 15 residues. In nucleotides, the CDR3 is TGTGCCAGCTCACCTCCGACAGGCTCTAATGAAAAACTGTTTTTT. It encodes CASSPPTGSNEKLFF.

V usage is TRBV2 and J usage is TRBJ2-5, with 12 bases aligning to TRBD2. This CDR3 is 15 amino acids long. Trimming removed 6 bases from V and 5 bases from J; junction bases left unmatched: 7. CDR1 is SNHLY, CDR2 FYNNEI, per germline. CDR3 sequence: CASSQTSGRGETQYF. The CDR3 coding sequence is TGTGCCAGCAGCCAGACTAGCGGGAGAGGTGAGACCCAGTACTTC.

This sequence joins TRBV15 and TRBJ1-4, with 7 bases matching TRBD1. This CDR3 is 16 amino acids long. Germline V CDR1 and CDR2: LNHNV, YYDKDF (reference sequence). V dropped 5 bases and J dropped 0; count of bases not matched to a gene: 6. The CDR3 spells CATSSGRGATNEKLFF. In nucleotides, the CDR3 is TGTGCCACCAGCTCTGGCAGGGGGGCAACTAATGAAAAACTGTTTTTT.

The chain joins TRBV21-1 to TRBJ1-4; TRBD1 reflects the table's D call only, with no check against the DNA. TRBV21-1 is flagged as a pseudogene. The CDR3 loop spans 15 amino acids. CDR3 nucleotide sequence: TGTGCCAGCAGCAAGGGACAGGGGCCTAATGGAGTGCTGTTTTTT. This codes for CASSKGQGPNGVLFF.

V usage is TRBV12-3 or TRBV12-4 and J usage is TRBJ2-1, with TRBD2 identical over 7 bases. The CDR3 covers 12 residues. J was trimmed by 9 bases and V by 2 bases; bases with no gene match: 1. The CDR3 nucleotides are TGTGCCAGCAGTTTATCGGGGGGTGAGCAGTTCTTC. Translation gives CASSLSGGEQFF.

CDR3 nucleotides: TGTGCCAGCAGTTTACATGGTGCGGGAGGGCCCAAAAACATTCAGTACTTC. This codes for CASSLHGAGGPKNIQYF. The chain uses TRBV28 and TRBJ2-4, with TRBD2 matching over 9 bases. The CDR3 spans 17 residues. Germline CDR1 is MDHEN and CDR2 is SYDVKM. J gave up 2 bases and V 2 bases, and 7 bases lay outside the gene matches.

V usage is TRBV6-2 or TRBV6-3 and J usage is TRBJ1-2; D unresolved. Trimming removed 0 bases at V and 9 bases at J, with 8 bases between. The germline CDR1 and CDR2 sequences are MNHEY and SVGEGT. This CDR3 has 12 amino acids. CDR3 nucleotide sequence: TGTGCCAGCAGTTACTCTACAGACCGCTACACCTTC. Translated, it gives CASSYSTDRYTF.

The CDR3 DNA sequence: TGTGCCAGCAGTTTGGGACTAGCGGGCAGCTCCTACGAGCAGTACTTC. The encoded protein is CASSLGLAGSSYEQYF. The chain couples TRBV28 to TRBJ2-7; TRBD2 agrees at 12 bases. The germline V gene encodes CDR1 MDHEN and CDR2 SYDVKM. The trim removed 3 bases at V and 0 bases at J, leaving 3 bases unmatched. The CDR3 covers 16 residues.

This chain joins TRBV5-8 and TRBJ2-1; D not resolved. Germline V gives CDR1 SGHTS, CDR2 YDEGEE. The CDR3 runs to 16 residues. Trimming removed 4 bases from V and 0 bases from J, with 14 bases in between. CDR3 DNA: TGTGCCAGCAGCCTTTTGGCGGAGAGCTCCTACAATGAGCAGTTCTTC. The encoded protein is CASSLLAESSYNEQFF.

This chain uses TRBV4-1 with TRBJ2-1, with TRBD2 matching over 9 bases. This CDR3 comprises 15 residues. The V gene's germline CDR1 is MGHRA and CDR2 YSYEKL. The J segment lost 5 bases and the V segment lost 5 bases, leaving 7 bases of the junction unmatched. The CDR3 protein is CASSVLAGINNEQFF. CDR3 coding DNA: TGCGCCAGCAGCGTCCTAGCGGGAATCAACAATGAGCAGTTCTTC.

The chain carries TRBV6-1 and TRBJ1-2; D perhaps matches TRBD1 (6 bases). Between the trimmed V and J ends, which lost 3 bases and 6 bases, there was a span of 8 bases. The CDR3 is made up of 12 amino acids. CDR1 and CDR2 from the germline V gene are MNHNS and SASEGT. The CDR3 here is CASSEGDNGYTF. The CDR3 DNA follows: TGTGCCAGCAGTGAGGGGGACAATGGCTACACCTTC.

This clone appeared a single time. This CDR3 reads CATPGRGAYEQYF. The DNA for the CDR3 is TGTGCCACCCCGGGACGGGGGGCCTACGAGCAGTACTTC. The chain employs TRBV21-1 and TRBJ2-7; no check of the table's D call, TRBD2, against the DNA was made. TRBV21-1 is a known pseudogene. The CDR3 has 13 residues.

The table lists this clone with a few counts. The chain has TRBV3-1 (or the pseudogene TRBV3-2) and TRBJ2-7, with D unclear. CDR1 is LGHDT, CDR2 YNNKEL, per germline (reference sequence). The length of the CDR3 is 14 residues. The ends were cut back, 4 bases at V and 3 bases at J, with 13 bases in the middle. The CDR3 nucleotides are TGTGCCAGCAGCCCGACTTTCACCGGCTACGAGCAGTACTTC. Amino acid sequence: CASSPTFTGYEQYF.

The V and J genes are TRBV2 and TRBJ2-5, with D unclear. The CDR3 spans 12 residues. V dropped 8 bases and J dropped 4 bases, with 11 bases sitting between them. Germline V CDR1 and CDR2: SNHLY, FYNNEI. The CDR3 nucleotides read TGTGCCAGCGCCTGGCTTGTAGAGACCCAGTACTTC. As protein: CASAWLVETQYF.

The V and J genes are TRBV6-5 and TRBJ1-2; 7 bases align to TRBD1. CDR3 length equals 13 residues. Germline V CDR1 and CDR2: MNHEY, SVGAGI. Unmatched junction bases numbered 5, after V lost 6 bases and J lost 4 bases. This chain's CDR3 is CASRHRDSYGYTF. In DNA, the CDR3 is TGTGCCAGCAGACACCGGGACAGCTATGGCTACACCTTC.

The chain joins TRBV5-1 to TRBJ2-7; 13 nucleotides align to TRBD2. This CDR3 comprises 15 residues. V dropped 3 bases and J dropped 4; count of bases not matched to a gene: 4. CDR1 SGHRS and CDR2 YFSETQ come from the germline V gene. The DNA of the CDR3 is TGCGCCAGCAGCTCCGGACTAGCGGGAGTGTACGAGCAGTACTTC. Translating it yields CASSSGLAGVYEQYF. The variable domain in full, with the rest retrieved from reference TRBV5-1 and TRBJ2-7, is KAGVTQTPRYLIKTRGQQVTLSCSPISGHRSVSWYQQTPGQGLQFLFEYFSETQRNKGNFPGRFSGRQFSNSRSEMNVSTLELGDSALYLCASSSGLAGVYEQYFGPGTRLTVT.

This clone was seen only once. CDR3 DNA sequence: TGTGCCAGCAGCTGCGAGCGGGGTGGGATCCCCTACGAGCAGTACTTC. Encoded protein: CASSCERGGIPYEQYF. This chain uses TRBV7-4 with TRBJ2-7; 7 bases fit TRBD2. The V gene's germline CDR1 is SGHVT and CDR2 SQSDAQ. The junction had 11 bases not matched to a gene; V was cut back by 4 bases and J by 2 bases. CDR3 length: 16 residues.

The genes are TRBV19 and TRBJ2-3, with D possibly being TRBD1 (6 bases). Germline V gene lookup returns CDR1 LNHDA and CDR2 SQIVND (reference sequence). V shed 6 bases and J shed 0 bases, with 13 bases lying between them. The CDR3 is made up of 15 amino acids. Here the CDR3 reads CASSLDSTSTDTQYF. In DNA form, the CDR3 reads TGTGCCAGTAGCCTGGACAGCACTAGCACAGATACGCAGTATTTT.

This clone has a handful of counts. This chain's CDR3 is CSVSGQGGDQPQHF. In DNA form, the CDR3 reads TGCAGCGTCTCGGGACAGGGAGGCGATCAGCCCCAGCATTTT. The chain recombines TRBV29-1 with TRBJ1-5, with 9 bases matching TRBD1. This CDR3 has 14 residues. From germline, CDR1 is SQVTM and CDR2 ANQGSEA. V trimming: 6 bases; J trimming: 5 bases; junction bases outside the gene matches: 8.

The rearrangement links TRBV27 to TRBJ1-5, with D tentatively TRBD1 (5 bases). Germline lookup yields CDR1 MNHEY and CDR2 SMNVEV (reference sequence). The CDR3 runs 14 residues. V lost 8 bases, J lost 0 bases, and 11 bases lay in between. The CDR3 sequence is CASGEGDSNQPQHF. The CDR3 coding sequence is TGTGCCAGCGGGGAAGGGGATAGCAATCAGCCCCAGCATTTT.

The gene calls are TRBV19 and TRBJ1-2; D is ambiguous. Germline V CDR1 and CDR2: LNHDA, SQIVND (reference sequence). This CDR3 is 15 amino acids long. Trimming left V 6 bases short and J 0 bases short, with 14 bases between. CDR3 amino acids: CASSPRRGANYGYTF. CDR3 in DNA: TGTGCCAGTAGCCCTAGGCGGGGAGCTAACTATGGCTACACCTTC.

The rearrangement links TRBV19 to TRBJ1-1, with 7 nucleotides matching TRBD1. Germline assignment: CDR1 LNHDA and CDR2 SQIVND (reference sequence). The CDR3 runs 14 residues. V shed 4 bases and J 4 bases; nucleotides not matched to a gene: 6. This chain's CDR3 is CASSRQGIGTEAFF. The CDR3, as DNA: TGTGCCAGTAGTAGACAGGGTATTGGCACTGAAGCTTTCTTT.

The chain links TRBV5-1 to TRBJ2-3; D is undetermined. CDR1 is SGHRS and CDR2 is YFSETQ in the germline V gene. V was shortened by 6 bases and J by 0 bases, with 17 bases between the two germline ends. The CDR3 runs 16 residues. CDR3 in DNA: TGCGCCAGCAACCCGCTTTTACACGCTAGCACAGATACGCAGTATTTT. Translating it yields CASNPLLHASTDTQYF.

The genes are TRBV4-1 and TRBJ2-6, with 13 positions matching TRBD2. The germline gives CDR1 MGHRA, CDR2 YSYEKL. The CDR3 has 19 residues. The trim removed 0 bases at V and 3 bases at J, leaving 5 bases unmatched. The CDR3 is CASSQDATSGRFGANVLTF. Here the CDR3 DNA reads TGCGCCAGCAGCCAAGATGCGACTAGCGGGAGGTTTGGGGCCAACGTCCTGACTTTC.

This clone was counted a few times. This specimen includes other DNA sequences encoding the same CDR3. The rearrangement uses TRBV7-9 and TRBJ1-1; 8 nucleotides align to TRBD1. The germline V gene encodes CDR1 SEHNR and CDR2 FQNEAQ (reference sequence). J gave up 1 base and V 4 bases, and 2 bases lay outside the gene matches. CDR3 length: 14 amino acids. CDR3: CASSSGQGNTEAFF. CDR3 sequence (DNA): TGTGCCAGCAGCTCCGGACAGGGGAACACTGAAGCTTTCTTT.

This sequence joins TRBV3-1 (or the pseudogene TRBV3-2) and TRBJ2-5, with TRBD2 matching 10 bases. This CDR3 is built from 17 residues. After removal of 5 bases from V and 4 bases from J, the junction contained 13 bases not matched to a gene. From germline, CDR1 is LGHDT and CDR2 YNNKEL (reference sequence). In DNA, the CDR3 is TGTGCCAGCAGCAAAGGGAGCGGGAGGGCCTTGGGAGAGACCCAGTACTTC. It encodes CASSKGSGRALGETQYF.

The chain has TRBV5-1 and TRBJ1-1; 7 positions agree with TRBD1. CDR1 is SGHRS and CDR2 is YFSETQ in the germline V gene. CDR3 length equals 14 residues. V shed 4 bases, J shed 3 bases, and the junction held 6 bases outside the gene matches. CDR3 residues: CASSASGGYTEAFF. CDR3 sequence (DNA): TGCGCCAGCAGCGCCTCAGGGGGGTACACTGAAGCTTTCTTT.